This is a list of T cell receptor beta chains from one sample in a study of quantifying T cell responses using KT2 cells. MiXCR, applied by TCRdb to the UMI-ligation and nested PCR reads, yields one record per CDR3 protein. Of approximately 57,000 distinct CDR3 sequences listed, 9% to 15% are singletons. The material sequenced was PBMCs spiked with cells of the T cell clone KT2. These receptors came from a human donor. CDR3s include the opening cysteine and the closing phenylalanine or tryptophan. The order of the fields is clone size, D gene, V gene, J gene, CDR3 protein, CDR3 DNA. D genes are given only for firm matches. Part of the rows lack a size; the others show once, few, many or a class for expanded clones.

NA	TRBD2	TRBV27	TRBJ2-1	CASSLYLAGGRDNEQFF	TGTGCCAGCAGTTTATACCTAGCGGGAGGCCGCGACAATGAGCAGTTCTTC
NA	TRBD2	TRBV2	TRBJ2-7	CASSENSGGEQYF	TGTGCCAGCAGTGAAAACTCGGGAGGCGAGCAGTACTTC
many	NA	TRBV7-2	TRBJ2-7	CASSSQSHKPGLISYEQYF	TGTGCCAGCAGCTCCCAATCCCACAAACCGGGACTCATCTCCTACGAGCAGTACTTC
NA	NA	TRBV11-2	TRBJ1-5	CASSLDQGQPQHF	TGTGCCAGCAGCTTAGATCAGGGGCAGCCCCAGCATTTT
NA	NA	TRBV27	TRBJ2-7	CASTPIARRSYEQYF	TGTGCCAGCACTCCGATAGCGCGCCGCTCCTACGAGCAGTACTTC
NA	NA	TRBV29-1	TRBJ2-3	CSVVGRGARSSITQYF	TGCAGCGTTGTGGGTCGGGGGGCGCGATCCTCTATAACGCAGTATTTT
few	NA	TRBV6-1	TRBJ1-6	CATSDSLNSPLHF	TGTGCCACCTCGGACAGCTTAAATTCACCCCTCCACTTT
NA	TRBD2	TRBV12-3/TRBV12-4	TRBJ2-3	CASRAKAGLTDTQYF	TGTGCCAGCAGGGCAAAAGCGGGACTCACAGATACGCAGTATTTT
many	NA	TRBV5-1	TRBJ1-1	CASSLDRAGGPNTEAFF	TGCGCCAGCAGCTTGGATCGGGCGGGGGGACCGAACACTGAAGCTTTCTTT
few	TRBD2	TRBV29-1	TRBJ2-1	CSVESSGGANEQFF	TGCAGCGTTGAGTCTAGCGGGGGGGCAAATGAGCAGTTCTTC
NA	TRBD1	TRBV5-1	TRBJ2-3	CASSSGQGQGDTQYF	TGCGCCAGCAGCTCGGGACAGGGTCAGGGAGATACGCAGTATTTT
NA	NA	TRBV6-6	TRBJ1-1	CASSSPGGAFF	TGTGCCAGCAGCTCTCCGGGAGGAGCTTTCTTT
NA	TRBD2	TRBV5-6	TRBJ2-4	CASTSLGGAKNIQYF	TGTGCCAGCACCTCCTTGGGGGGGGCCAAAAACATTCAGTACTTC
NA	NA	TRBV30	TRBJ1-6	CAWSAEYNPNSPLHF	TGTGCCTGGAGTGCGGAGTACAACCCAAATTCACCCCTCCACTTT
few	NA	TRBV5-1	TRBJ2-4	CASSPEVSYIQYF	TGCGCCAGCAGCCCGGAGGTATCGTACATTCAGTACTTC
NA	NA	TRBV2	TRBJ1-2	CASSEQGRGYTF	TGTGCCAGCAGTGAGCAGGGCCGCGGCTACACCTTC
few	TRBD2	TRBV27	TRBJ2-7	CASSHKRGSHYEQYF	TGTGCCAGCAGTCACAAGCGGGGGTCCCACTACGAGCAGTACTTC
many	TRBD2	TRBV6-6	TRBJ2-7	CASSTSTSGEFHEQYF	TGTGCCAGCAGTACATCTACTAGCGGGGAGTTCCACGAGCAGTACTTC
few	NA	TRBV7-6	TRBJ2-3	CASSSGPRRTDTQYF	TGTGCCAGCAGCTCGGGGCCCCGGCGCACAGATACGCAGTATTTT
few	TRBD2	TRBV20-1	TRBJ2-5	CSASGTSGILETQYF	TGCAGTGCTAGCGGGACTAGCGGGATTTTGGAGACCCAGTACTTC
few	NA	TRBV28	TRBJ1-2	CASSSPQGQGNYGYTF	TGTGCCAGCAGTTCGCCCCAGGGGCAAGGAAACTATGGCTACACCTTC
many	TRBD2	TRBV5-1	TRBJ2-1	CASSLVGSGNDNEQFF	TGCGCCAGCAGCTTGGTGGGTAGCGGGAACGACAATGAGCAGTTCTTC
NA	NA	TRBV18	TRBJ1-1	CASSDRQSTEAFF	TGTGCCAGCTCAGACAGACAGAGCACTGAAGCTTTCTTT
NA	NA	TRBV6-1	TRBJ1-2	CASSEPGGGVSGYTF	TGTGCCAGCAGTGAACCTGGCGGGGGGGTTAGTGGCTACACCTTC
few	NA	TRBV25-1	TRBJ2-7	CASIGKSHEQYF	TGTGCCAGCATCGGTAAATCGCACGAGCAGTACTTC
NA	NA	TRBV15	TRBJ2-1	CATSRLERQFF	TGTGCCACCAGCAGACTCGAAAGGCAGTTCTTC
NA	TRBD1	TRBV5-5	TRBJ1-1	CASYNLPGQGSRSTEAFF	TGTGCCAGTTACAACCTCCCAGGACAGGGTAGTCGGAGCACTGAAGCTTTCTTT
many	NA	TRBV29-1	TRBJ1-2	CSVPDRQHYGYTF	TGCAGCGTCCCTGATCGGCAGCACTATGGCTACACCTTC
many	TRBD2	TRBV30	TRBJ2-5	CAWTSGGFPGAQYF	TGTGCCTGGACTAGCGGGGGGTTCCCCGGGGCCCAGTACTTC
few	NA	TRBV6-1	TRBJ1-4	CASSDTRGEKLFF	TGTGCCAGCAGTGACACGAGGGGTGAAAAACTGTTTTTT
NA	TRBD1	TRBV10-3	TRBJ1-1	CAISLTGVTEAFF	TGTGCCATCAGTCTTACAGGGGTCACTGAAGCTTTCTTT
NA	NA	TRBV6-5	TRBJ2-5	CASSPTRNQETQYF	TGTGCCAGCAGCCCCACCAGGAACCAAGAGACCCAGTACTTC
NA	NA	TRBV6-2/TRBV6-3	TRBJ2-1	CASSYSAFATGLGGNEQFF	TGTGCCAGCAGTTACTCGGCTTTTGCGACAGGTTTAGGGGGCAATGAGCAGTTCTTC
NA	NA	TRBV25-1	TRBJ1-4	CASRPTVGHEKLFF	TGTGCCAGCAGACCGACAGTGGGTCACGAAAAACTGTTTTTT
few	NA	TRBV20-1	TRBJ1-1	CSAAPGHPNTEAFF	TGCAGTGCTGCACCGGGACACCCGAACACTGAAGCTTTCTTT
NA	NA	TRBV12-3/TRBV12-4	TRBJ1-4	CASSLNRAGQNEKLFF	TGTGCCAGCAGTTTAAACCGAGCAGGGCAAAATGAAAAACTGTTTTTT
NA	NA	TRBV6-2/TRBV6-3	TRBJ1-2	CASSPANLHGYTF	TGTGCCAGCAGTCCCGCCAACCTACATGGCTACACCTTC
few	NA	TRBV5-1	TRBJ1-1	CASSLDNSLNTEAFF	TGCGCCAGCAGCTTGGATAACAGTTTGAACACTGAAGCTTTCTTT
many	NA	TRBV18	TRBJ1-2	CASSPDLIYGYTF	TGTGCCAGCTCACCGGACCTAATCTATGGCTACACCTTC
NA	NA	TRBV4-2	TRBJ2-7	CASSQDSARGYYEQYF	TGTGCCAGCAGCCAAGATTCTGCGAGGGGATACTACGAGCAGTACTTC
few	NA	TRBV2	TRBJ2-3	CAFRPNAGDTQYF	TGTGCCTTCCGGCCCAACGCGGGAGATACGCAGTATTTT
few	NA	TRBV25-1	TRBJ1-1	CASSESGGVTDTEAFF	TGTGCCAGCAGTGAATCCGGGGGGGTAACGGACACTGAAGCTTTCTTT